These T cell receptor beta chains were read from a single sample in a study of shared clonotypes between healthy human individuals. The assay was immunoSEQ multiplex PCR, and TCRdb's table has in-frame clones only and misses some. The sample shows about 710,000 clones, 72% of them seen only once. The material sequenced was memory CD4+ T cells sorted from blood. The receptors were sampled from a woman between 25 and 40 years old in good health. Both conserved end residues are part of each CDR3. D genes are given only for firm matches.

j_call: TRBJ2-2; v_call: TRBV7-3; d_call: -; cdr3_aa: CATADLGADTGELFF; cdr3_nt: TGTGCCACCGCCGATCTGGGGGCAGACACCGGGGAGCTGTTTTTT
j_call: TRBJ2-1; v_call: TRBV28; d_call: TRBD2; cdr3_aa: CASSLRGLVVINEQFF; cdr3_nt: TGTGCCAGCAGTTTACGGGGACTAGTGGTTATCAATGAGCAGTTCTTC
j_call: TRBJ2-7; v_call: TRBV9; d_call: TRBD1; cdr3_aa: CASSDPGQGALRSSYEQYF; cdr3_nt: TGTGCCAGCAGCGACCCGGGACAGGGGGCCCTCAGGAGCTCCTACGAGCAGTACTTC
j_call: TRBJ2-5; v_call: TRBV6-5; d_call: -; cdr3_aa: CASSRRRKETQYF; cdr3_nt: TGTGCCAGCAGCCGCCGGAGGAAGGAGACCCAGTACTTC
j_call: TRBJ2-3; v_call: TRBV2; d_call: -; cdr3_aa: CASGSSTTTDTQYF; cdr3_nt: TGTGCCAGCGGAAGCAGCACCACCACAGATACGCAGTATTTT
j_call: TRBJ1-2; v_call: TRBV4-2; d_call: TRBD1; cdr3_aa: CASSQDQGANYGYTF; cdr3_nt: TGTGCCAGCAGCCAAGACCAGGGGGCGAACTATGGCTACACCTTC
j_call: TRBJ1-5; v_call: TRBV18; d_call: -; cdr3_aa: CASSPQGTASNQPQHF; cdr3_nt: TGTGCCAGCTCACCACAGGGTACCGCTAGCAATCAGCCCCAGCATTTT
j_call: TRBJ1-1; v_call: TRBV5-1; d_call: -; cdr3_aa: CASSFAKGSTEAFF; cdr3_nt: TGCGCCAGCAGCTTCGCAAAGGGGAGCACTGAAGCTTTCTTT
j_call: TRBJ2-3; v_call: TRBV25-1; d_call: -; cdr3_aa: CASSEKHTDTQYF; cdr3_nt: TGTGCCAGCAGTGAAAAACACACAGATACGCAGTATTTT
j_call: TRBJ2-3; v_call: TRBV21-1; d_call: -; cdr3_aa: CASSKGSSFLNTQYF; cdr3_nt: TGTGCCAGCAGCAAAGGAAGCTCGTTTCTAAATACGCAGTATTTT
j_call: TRBJ1-2; v_call: TRBV5-4; d_call: -; cdr3_aa: CASSGGGDYGYTF; cdr3_nt: TGTGCCAGCAGTGGAGGAGGGGACTATGGCTACACCTTC
j_call: TRBJ1-1; v_call: TRBV28; d_call: -; cdr3_aa: CASSYQRGTNTEAFF; cdr3_nt: TGTGCCAGCAGTTACCAAAGGGGGACGAACACTGAAGCTTTCTTT
j_call: TRBJ1-1; v_call: TRBV15; d_call: -; cdr3_aa: CATSGGMNTEAFF; cdr3_nt: TGTGCCACCAGCGGAGGTATGAACACTGAAGCTTTCTTT